This T cell receptor (beta chain) was identified during a study of T cells after yellow fever vaccination. The study's findings and limits: A small proportion of clonotypes was detected in both the CD4 and CD8 compartments. Weaker, the secondary response had a peak occurring faster, on day 5 versus 15. The booster saw the reappearance of most primary-vaccination clones (about 95% CD4, 88% CD8). There was a possibility that FACS-sorted repertoires contained abundant clonotypes contaminating from the bulk population.

TCRdb called the 5' RACE reads again in MiXCR, with one record for every CDR3 protein. The table lists 400,000 to 650,000 distinct CDR3 sequences, roughly 22% of them singletons. Regarding this clonotype: Its specificity is unknown.

The CDR3 spans 13 residues. The germline gives CDR1 ENHRY, CDR2 SYGVKD. Trimming removed 10 bases at V and 8 bases at J, with 18 bases between. This rearrangement joins TRBV10-3 to TRBJ2-1; the D is unclear. The sample in question was PBMCs, obtained approximately 20 days after the first yellow fever vaccination. This TCR was sampled from a man between 18 and 29 years old who received the YFV17D yellow fever vaccine. CDR3 bases: TGTGCCACCACGGCAGGTGAACGTTATGAGCAGTTCTTC. It specifies CATTAGERYEQFF.